The source of this T cell receptor (beta chain) is a study of OX40 agonist ivuxolimab in advanced cancers. V lost 0 bases to trimming and J lost 9 bases, with 15 bases between them. Germline V lookup: CDR1 MNHEY, CDR2 SMNVEV (reference sequence). CDR3 length equals 15 residues. Clones were sequenced by immunoSEQ multiplex PCR, and TCRdb holds only the in-frame ones, with some missing. The data contain 65,000 to 95,000 clones, approximately 90% of them singletons. The chain carries TRBV27 and TRBJ1-5; D possibly corresponds to TRBD1 (5 bases). Sequenced material: CD4+ or CD8+ T cells sorted from blood, taken in a trial of the OX40 agonist ivuxolimab. The origin of this receptor is an adult with an advanced solid tumor such as melanoma, head and neck, liver or kidney cancer. CDR3 amino acids: CASSLSGRVGGPQHF. The DNA of the CDR3 is TGTGCCAGCAGTTTATCAGGGCGCGTGGGGGGGCCCCAGCATTTT.